These T cell receptor beta chains were read from a single sample in a study of T cells after yellow fever vaccination. TCRdb re-called the 5' RACE reads with MiXCR, one entry per CDR3 protein. The data hold 200,000 to 250,000 distinct CDR3 sequences, with less than 9% observed a single time. Here the sequenced sample was CD4+ T cells sorted from PBMCs, taken 15 days after the yellow fever booster vaccination. The receptors originated from a man aged 25 to 40 who received the YFV17D yellow fever vaccine. Both conserved end residues are part of each CDR3. D genes are given only for firm matches. Clone size is given for some rows only: seen once, a few or many times, or a class if the clone is expanded.

d_call	clone_size	v_call	j_call	cdr3_nt	cdr3_aa
TRBD2	.	TRBV7-8	TRBJ2-7	TGTGCCAGCAACCGGGACTACCCCTACGAGCAGTACTTC	CASNRDYPYEQYF
TRBD2	.	TRBV9	TRBJ2-2	TGTGCCACCTCTAGCGGGATAGGAAACACCGGGGAGCTGTTTTTT	CATSSGIGNTGELFF
TRBD2	few	TRBV7-3	TRBJ2-7	TGTGCCAGCAGCTTAATCGGGACTAGCGGGTACGAGCAGTACTTC	CASSLIGTSGYEQYF
.	few	TRBV23-1	TRBJ2-1	TGCGCCAGCAGTCCCACCTCGTCGGGGTTTCGGTACAATGAGCAGTTCTTC	CASSPTSSGFRYNEQFF
TRBD2	.	TRBV10-3	TRBJ2-1	TGTGCCTCTAGCGGGAGTGACCATGAGCAGTTCTTC	CASSGSDHEQFF
.	many	TRBV7-2	TRBJ2-5	TGTGCCAGCAGCTTTACCCGGGAGGAGACCCAGTACTTC	CASSFTREETQYF
.	few	TRBV7-2	TRBJ1-1	TGTGCCAGCAGCTTAGCGGGCAGGGGAGGGACTGAAGCTTTCTTT	CASSLAGRGGTEAFF
.	.	TRBV7-2	TRBJ2-1	TGTGCCAGCAGCTCGTCCGGACAGAGCTACAATGAGCAGTTCTTC	CASSSSGQSYNEQFF
.	.	TRBV11-2	TRBJ2-2	TGTGCCAGCAGGAGCCTCGCGGCAGTTGGCACCGGGGAGCTGTTTTTT	CASRSLAAVGTGELFF
.	.	TRBV12-3/TRBV12-4	TRBJ2-7	TGTGCCAGCAGTATTCCCCCACTGATCAACTTC	CASSIPPLINF
TRBD2	.	TRBV10-1	TRBJ2-7	TGCGCCAGCAGTGAAGGCGGGAGTAAATACGAGCAGTACTTC	CASSEGGSKYEQYF
TRBD2	once	TRBV7-3	TRBJ2-5	TGTGCCAGCAGCCCGACTAGCGGGGCCCAAGAGACCCAGTACTTC	CASSPTSGAQETQYF
TRBD1	.	TRBV27	TRBJ2-5	TGTGCCAGCAGTTCCGACAGGGGATGGCGAGAGACCCAGTACTTC	CASSSDRGWRETQYF
TRBD1	.	TRBV7-2	TRBJ2-5	TGTGCCAGCAGCCAGGGACAGATACAAGAGACCCAGTACTTC	CASSQGQIQETQYF
.	.	TRBV5-8	TRBJ2-1	TGTGCCAGCAGCCCGACCAGACTTTTCTCCTACAATGAGCAGTTCTTC	CASSPTRLFSYNEQFF
.	few	TRBV10-3	TRBJ2-5	TGTGCCATCAGTGACGTGGAGGTGGGAGAGACCCAGTACTTC	CAISDVEVGETQYF
TRBD1	many	TRBV11-2	TRBJ2-7	TGTGCCAGCACCCAGGGACAGACGACCTACGAGCAGTACTTC	CASTQGQTTYEQYF
.	many	TRBV7-2	TRBJ2-1	TGTGCCAGCAGCTTGCCTCCCGCTGAGCAGTTCTTC	CASSLPPAEQFF
TRBD1	.	TRBV6-2/TRBV6-3	TRBJ2-2	TGTGCCAGCAGTTACGGACAGGGGGCGCCCGGGGAGCTGTTTTTT	CASSYGQGAPGELFF
.	few	TRBV28	TRBJ2-7	TGTGCCAGCTGCACGAGTGGGCTCGGCGAGCAGTACTTC	CASCTSGLGEQYF
.	few	TRBV21-1	TRBJ1-5	TGTGCCAGCTCAACAGGGGGCGGAGATCAGCCCCAGCATTTT	CASSTGGGDQPQHF
.	.	TRBV7-2	TRBJ2-7	TGTGCCAGTACCTCACGGGTGCAGGAGTCCTACGAGCAGTACTTC	CASTSRVQESYEQYF
.	many	TRBV20-1	TRBJ2-7	TGCAGTGCTCGACGGACGGAAACCTACGAGCAGTACTTC	CSARRTETYEQYF